This section outlines one TCR beta chain sequence together with its context. The target of this receptor is not known. No base-level quality is on record; no much larger clone is a single base apart. The library came from the immunoSEQ multiplex PCR assay. To provide template for TCR sequencing, every sample had RNA extracted and reverse transcribed into cDNA. SuperScript III was used for first-strand cDNA synthesis, primed with a 2:1 mix of oligo-dT and random hexamers. A synthetic immune receptor repertoire was used to measure amplification bias, and any remaining bias was corrected computationally. The study's own analysis went as follows. Raw reads were preprocessed for error removal, and CDR3 was defined according to IMGT conventions as running from the conserved cysteine to phenylalanine. Clonality was computed by normalizing Shannon entropy by log2 of the number of productive unique TCRs and subtracting the result from 1. Whether scalp clones were CD4 or CD8 was inferred by matching scalp TCRbeta sequences against CD4 and CD8 repertoires sorted from blood. TCRdb retrieved this table from immuneACCESS and kept in-frame rearrangements only. Not all clones are present; in checked studies, unresolved V genes account for under half, and no reason is known for the remainder. The D gene and trimming were derived from the DNA, and the V and J assignments and clone size from that table. The sample table shows approximately 220,000 clones, and under 40% are seen once. The top ten clones comprise more than 0.4% of the sample.

For CDR1 and CDR2, the germline V gene (reference sequence) lists GTSNPN and SVGIG. The CDR3 numbers 13 residues from cysteine through phenylalanine. Only the CDR3 part of the read is kept: 39 bases, read in frame from the first base. V loses 2 bases of germline sequence and J loses 5 bases, and the interval between the two ends is 10 bases. The data derive from a study of CD8+ T cells in alopecia areata (dated by TCRdb to the late 2010s). Some background on the complete study: Treated patients were enrolled in an open-label pilot trial of oral tofacitinib at 5 to 10 mg twice daily for moderate-to-severe alopecia areata. Clonality in the scalp was compared among normal scalp (n=4), patchy alopecia areata scalp (n=8), and alopecia totalis/universalis scalp (n=8). Amplification of TCRbeta CDR3 regions was done by immunoSEQ multiplex PCR using 35 Vbeta forward primers and 13 Jbeta reverse primers. The SALT score, which quantifies the percentage of affected scalp surface area, was used to measure disease severity in treated patients. Tofacitinib was administered for 6 to 18 months, and 6 months of follow-up off drug were then conducted to assess delayed response and recurrence. Human TCRbeta sequencing covered scalp tissue and sorted CD4+ and CD8+ peripheral blood T cells from patchy and totalis/universalis alopecia areata patients and healthy controls. Biopsies were taken from tofacitinib-treated patients at baseline and again at 4 and 24 weeks into treatment, and several of those patients also had a later scalp biopsy. To study T cell clonal expansion in alopecia areata, the researchers applied high-throughput TCRbeta sequencing to both the C3H/HeJ mouse model and human patients. The RNA source kit depended on sample type: the PAXgene miRNA kit for fixed scalp, the miRNeasy kit for PBMCs, and the RNeasy kit for mouse skin.

Broad study findings and their caveats: Compared with mice, TCR sequences shared between patients were less clear, possibly partly because of HLA diversity across the patient population. Tofacitinib significantly decreased scalp clonality and the number of expanded CD8+ clones among the top 100 scalp clones. Higher clonality and more expanded CD8+ clones were observed in lesional scalp than in normal scalp, particularly in alopecia totalis/universalis, a finding suggestive of antigenic drive. Unlike mouse skin, where gammadelta T cells dominate, normal human skin contains resident alphabeta T cells that get sequenced too, which complicates analysis of the scalp TCR repertoire. Many expanded lesional clones persisted in scalp and blood during tofacitinib treatment, which may partly explain relapse after stopping treatment. Because the treated cohort was small and included a single nonresponder, larger studies are needed to assess links between baseline CD8+ expansion and response.

Reading the label with the study, this specimen's treatment or condition is: oral pan-JAK inhibitor, 5-10 mg twice daily. From alopecia areata patients, peripheral blood was collected along with lesional scalp punch biopsies. PBMCs were isolated by density centrifugation and stained for CD3, CD4 and CD8, after which CD4+ and CD8+ T cells were sorted on a FACSAria. This material consisted of CD4+ T cells sorted from blood, taken at approximately week 30, from a patient treated with tofacitinib. This receptor was taken from a human donor with alopecia areata. In this chain, TRBV30 is recombined with TRBJ1-5; the D gene cannot be resolved reliably. The CDR3 is CAWSPLDDQPQHF. The nucleotide sequence reads as follows: TGTGCCTGGAGTCCCCTGGACGATCAGCCCCAGCATTTT.